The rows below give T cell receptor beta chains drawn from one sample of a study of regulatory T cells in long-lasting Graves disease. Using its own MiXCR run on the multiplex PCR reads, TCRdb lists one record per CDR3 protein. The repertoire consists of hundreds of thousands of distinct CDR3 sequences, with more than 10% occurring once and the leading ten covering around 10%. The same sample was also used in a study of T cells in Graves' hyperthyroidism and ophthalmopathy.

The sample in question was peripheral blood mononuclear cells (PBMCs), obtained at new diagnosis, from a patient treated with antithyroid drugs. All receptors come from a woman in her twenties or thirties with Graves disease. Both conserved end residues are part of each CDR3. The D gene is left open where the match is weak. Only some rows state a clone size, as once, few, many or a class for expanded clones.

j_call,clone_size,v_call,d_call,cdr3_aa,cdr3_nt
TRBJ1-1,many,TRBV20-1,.,CSARDPWATEAFF,TGCAGTGCTAGAGATCCGTGGGCGACTGAAGCTTTCTTT
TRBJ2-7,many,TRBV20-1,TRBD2,CSARARGTSFHEQYF,TGCAGTGCTAGAGCCCGGGGGACTAGCTTTCACGAGCAGTACTTC
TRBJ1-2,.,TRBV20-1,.,CSARDLGVGGYTF,TGCAGTGCACGGGACTTGGGAGTGGGTGGCTACACCTTC
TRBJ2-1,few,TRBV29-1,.,CSVGVRGQEQFF,TGCAGCGTTGGGGTACGGGGGCAGGAGCAGTTCTTC
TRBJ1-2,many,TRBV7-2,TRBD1,CASSRGTGDGYTF,TGTGCCAGCAGCCGCGGGACAGGTGATGGCTACACCTTC
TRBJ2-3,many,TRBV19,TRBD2,CASSTATSGETDTQYF,TGTGCCAGTAGTACCGCGACTAGCGGGGAGACAGATACGCAGTATTTT
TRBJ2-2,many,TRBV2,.,CASSSTLQTGELFF,TGTGCCAGCAGCTCGACCCTCCAAACCGGGGAGCTGTTTTTT
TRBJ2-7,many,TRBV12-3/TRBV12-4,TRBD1,CASSGNRGIYEQYF,TGTGCCAGCAGCGGTAACAGGGGGATCTACGAGCAGTACTTC
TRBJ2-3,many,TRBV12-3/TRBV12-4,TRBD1,CASSQGQRTDTQYF,TGTGCCAGCAGTCAGGGACAGCGCACAGATACGCAGTATTTT
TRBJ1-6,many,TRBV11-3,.,CASSLADSPLHF,TGTGCCAGCAGCTTAGCTGATTCACCCCTCCACTTT
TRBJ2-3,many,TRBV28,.,CASSPPSGYTDTQYF,TGTGCCAGCAGCCCTCCGAGCGGCTACACAGATACGCAGTATTTT
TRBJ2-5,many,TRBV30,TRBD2,CAWRREDRETQYF,TGTGCCTGGCGGCGGGAGGATAGGGAGACCCAGTACTTC
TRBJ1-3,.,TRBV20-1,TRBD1,CSARAGTASGNTIYF,TGCAGTGCTAGGGCCGGGACAGCATCTGGAAACACCATATATTTT
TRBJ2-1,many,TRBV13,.,CASSGGRTTNEQFF,TGTGCCAGCAGCGGAGGGAGGACGACGAATGAGCAGTTCTTC
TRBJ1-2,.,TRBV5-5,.,CASSLYHNLPTNYGYTF,TGTGCCAGCAGCTTGTATCACAACCTCCCAACTAACTATGGCTACACCTTC
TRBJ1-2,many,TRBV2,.,CASTRQSSSNYGYTF,TGTGCCAGCACGCGACAGAGCTCTTCGAACTATGGCTACACCTTC
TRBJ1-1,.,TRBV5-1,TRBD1,CASSASGQGTEAFF,TGCGCCAGCAGCGCATCCGGACAGGGCACTGAAGCTTTCTTT
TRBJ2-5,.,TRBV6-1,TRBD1,CASSLGDSLRETQYF,TGTGCCAGCAGTCTAGGGGACAGTTTACGGGAGACCCAGTACTTC
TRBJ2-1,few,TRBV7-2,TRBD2,CASSLVGAGVANEQFF,TGTGCCAGCAGCTTAGTCGGGGCGGGAGTGGCCAATGAGCAGTTCTTC
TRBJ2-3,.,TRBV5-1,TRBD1,CASSFLFRDRDRYTQYF,TGCGCCAGCAGCTTCCTGTTTCGGGACAGGGATCGGTATACGCAGTATTTT
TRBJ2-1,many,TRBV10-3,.,CANRDSQYNEQFF,TGTGCCAACCGGGACTCCCAATACAATGAGCAGTTCTTC
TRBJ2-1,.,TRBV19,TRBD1,CASRPGTGGYNEQFF,TGTGCCAGTAGGCCCGGGACAGGAGGCTACAATGAGCAGTTCTTC
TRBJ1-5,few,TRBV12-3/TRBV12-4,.,CASSLGGSYQPQHF,TGTGCCAGCAGTTTGGGGGGAAGCTATCAGCCCCAGCATTTT
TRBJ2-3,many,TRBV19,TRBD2,CASSPIPLAGGVGDTQYF,TGTGCCAGTAGTCCCATTCCCCTAGCGGGAGGTGTAGGAGATACGCAGTATTTT
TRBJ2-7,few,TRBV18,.,CASSPPRPLGVLGEQYF,TGTGCCAGCTCACCACCGCGGCCCTTGGGGGTGCTGGGCGAGCAGTACTTC
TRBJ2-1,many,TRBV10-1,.,CASSASNRDNEQFF,TGCGCCAGCAGTGCATCTAACAGGGACAATGAGCAGTTCTTC
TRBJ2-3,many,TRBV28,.,CASSSPLAPTDTQYF,TGTGCCAGCAGTTCCCCACTTGCCCCCACAGATACGCAGTATTTT
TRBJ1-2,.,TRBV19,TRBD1,CASSLARGLDRGRYGYTF,TGTGCCAGTAGTCTAGCCAGGGGGCTAGATCGGGGTCGGTATGGCTACACCTTC
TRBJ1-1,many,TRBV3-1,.,CASSHTRGTEAFF,TGTGCCAGCAGCCATACGAGAGGCACTGAAGCTTTCTTT
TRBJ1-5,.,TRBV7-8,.,CASSLGGGTLNQPQHF,TGTGCCAGCAGCCTGGGGGGAGGAACCCTCAATCAGCCCCAGCATTTT
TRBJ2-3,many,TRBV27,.,CASRTGVPSDTQYF,TGTGCCAGCAGAACGGGAGTTCCCTCTGATACGCAGTATTTT
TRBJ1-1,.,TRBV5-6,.,CASSSGVFTEAFF,TGTGCCAGCAGCTCCGGGGTGTTCACTGAAGCTTTCTTT
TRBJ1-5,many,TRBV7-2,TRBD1,CASSSGQVNQPQHF,TGTGCCAGCAGCTCCGGACAGGTGAATCAGCCCCAGCATTTT
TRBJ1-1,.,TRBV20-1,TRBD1,CSATTGGGGKAFF,TGCAGTGCTACCACAGGGGGGGGCGGGAAAGCTTTCTTT
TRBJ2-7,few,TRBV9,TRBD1,CASSVASVPGTGDYEQYF,TGTGCCAGCAGCGTAGCTTCCGTCCCCGGGACAGGGGATTACGAGCAGTACTTC
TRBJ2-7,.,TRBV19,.,CTSTWSTTSYEQYF,TGTACCAGTACATGGAGCACAACTTCCTACGAGCAGTACTTC
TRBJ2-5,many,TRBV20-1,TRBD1,CSARSPGTGQETQYF,TGCAGTGCTAGATCTCCTGGGACAGGGCAAGAGACCCAGTACTTC
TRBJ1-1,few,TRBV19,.,CASSPQALNTEALF,TGTGCCAGTAGTCCACAGGCATTGAACACTGAAGCTCTCTTT
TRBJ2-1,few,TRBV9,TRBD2,CASSVAPAGYNEQFF,TGTGCCAGCAGCGTAGCTCCAGCGGGATACAATGAGCAGTTCTTC
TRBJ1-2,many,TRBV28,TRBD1,CASSLGFYVGTGDSLGYTF,TGTGCCAGCAGTTTAGGGTTTTATGTTGGGACAGGGGATTCGTTGGGCTACACCTTC
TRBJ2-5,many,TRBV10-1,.,CASSPQGSETQYF,TGCGCCAGCAGTCCACAGGGTTCGGAGACCCAGTACTTC